This is a list of T cell receptor beta chains from one sample in a study of metastatic and nonmetastatic thyroid tumors. MiXCR reprocessed the PCR reads for TCRdb. This table has more than 20,000 clones, roughly a quarter appearing once. The specimen sequenced was tumor tissue. Receptors originate from a female donor with papillary thyroid cancer or a benign thyroid nodule (not recorded which). Some clones in this sample may be carry-over from other donors' samples. CDR3s include the opening cysteine and the closing phenylalanine or tryptophan. A D gene is named only where the DNA matches it firmly. Only some rows state a clone size, as once, few, many or a class for expanded clones.

few	TRBV20-1	TRBJ2-5	NA	TGCAGTGTCTCCGGGACTCTGGGAGGTACCCAGTACTTC	CSVSGTLGGTQYF
medium-sized	TRBV11-3	TRBJ2-1	TRBD2	TGTGCCAGCAGCTTAGGGACTAGCGGCCCCCTCTCCTACAATGAGCAGTTCTTC	CASSLGTSGPLSYNEQFF
once	TRBV4-1	TRBJ1-1	TRBD1	TGCGCCAGCAGCCTAGGTACAGGGGCCGCTGAAGCTTTCTTT	CASSLGTGAAEAFF
medium-sized	TRBV20-1	TRBJ2-3	NA	TGCAGTGCTGACTTAACAGGGCCTAGCACAGATACGCAGTATTTT	CSADLTGPSTDTQYF
medium-sized	TRBV4-1	TRBJ1-4	NA	TGCGCCAGCAGCCTACCGGGCTCCAGTGAAAAACTGTTTTTT	CASSLPGSSEKLFF
medium-sized	TRBV6-1	TRBJ1-1	NA	TGTGCCAGCAGTGATCCCGGGCCCTTAGCCCCGGAAGCTTTCTTT	CASSDPGPLAPEAFF
NA	TRBV11-2	TRBJ2-1	TRBD1	TGTGCCAGCAGCGCCGGGACAGGCTCTTACAATGAGCAGTTCTTC	CASSAGTGSYNEQFF
few	TRBV2	TRBJ2-7	NA	TGTGCCAGCTCGGTCAGGGCGGAGCAGTACTTC	CASSVRAEQYF
NA	TRBV2	TRBJ2-7	NA	TGTGCCAGCAGTAGACACATCGAGCAGTGCTTC	CASSRHIEQCF
many	TRBV4-1	TRBJ1-5	NA	TGCGCCAGCAGCCAACGTGAGGGAAATCAGCCCCAGCATTTT	CASSQREGNQPQHF
NA	TRBV24-1	TRBJ1-5	NA	TGTGCCACCAGTGATTTGCTTTCCAGTCGGACAGTCTGCAATCAGCCCCAGCATTTT	CATSDLLSSRTVCNQPQHF
NA	TRBV19	TRBJ1-5	NA	TGTGCCAGTAGTACCACAGGAGTTGGGCCCCAGCATTTT	CASSTTGVGPQHF
NA	TRBV5-1	TRBJ1-1	TRBD1	TGCGCCAGTACAGGGGGAAATTTGAACACTGAAGCTTTCTTT	CASTGGNLNTEAFF
many	TRBV7-9	TRBJ1-5	NA	TGTGCCAGCAGCCGTCAGGGAGGCGTTCAGCCCCAGCATTTT	CASSRQGGVQPQHF
many	TRBV3-1	TRBJ1-4	TRBD1	TGTGCCAGCAGAGGACAGGGGGCATATGAAAAACTGTTTTTT	CASRGQGAYEKLFF
medium-sized	TRBV11-2	TRBJ1-1	NA	TGTGCCAGCAGCTTAGACCAGGGGAGGGGCACTGAAGCTTTCTTT	CASSLDQGRGTEAFF
many	TRBV4-1	TRBJ2-5	NA	TGCGCCAGCAGCCAAGAACCGGGGGCAAGGGAGACCCAGTACTTC	CASSQEPGARETQYF
medium-sized	TRBV11-2	TRBJ2-2	TRBD2	TGTGCCAGCAGCTTAAAGGGCGGGGGGACCGGGGAGCTGTTTTTT	CASSLKGGGTGELFF
NA	TRBV6-1	TRBJ2-1	TRBD2	TGTGCCAGCAGTGAGGGACTAGCGGCTAATGAGCAGTTCTTC	CASSEGLAANEQFF
NA	TRBV11-3	TRBJ2-7	TRBD1	TGTGCCAGCAGCTTAGAGGGGACAGAGTCCTACGAGCAGTACTTC	CASSLEGTESYEQYF
many	TRBV20-1	TRBJ2-1	TRBD2	TGCAGTGTGCGGGGACTAGCGAGAAAGGTTGGTTCCTACAATGAGCAGTTCTTC	CSVRGLARKVGSYNEQFF
NA	TRBV4-2	TRBJ1-5	TRBD1	TGTGCCAGTAGCCCCGCCACAGGGGCGGAGGATCAGCCCCAGCATTTT	CASSPATGAEDQPQHF
NA	TRBV11-2	TRBJ2-1	NA	TGTGCCAGCAGCTTAGACGGTTGGGGGGCTGTGGGGCTTGATGAGCAGTTCTTC	CASSLDGWGAVGLDEQFF
medium-sized	TRBV7-2	TRBJ2-7	TRBD2	TGTGCCAGCAGCTCCCCGGGACTAGCGGGAGGGAATTACTACGAGCAGTACTTC	CASSSPGLAGGNYYEQYF
medium-sized	TRBV6-2/TRBV6-3	TRBJ1-1	NA	TGTGCCAGCACCGTAGGGGGGTCGAACACTGAAGCTTTCTTT	CASTVGGSNTEAFF
many	TRBV11-2	TRBJ2-5	NA	TGTGCCAGCAGCTTAAGACAGCAAGAGACCCAGTACTTC	CASSLRQQETQYF
many	TRBV5-4	TRBJ1-2	NA	TGTGCCAGCAGCTTGGATGTCAGGGGAGCTGGCTACACCTTC	CASSLDVRGAGYTF
medium-sized	TRBV5-1	TRBJ1-3	NA	TGCGCCAGCAGCTTGGAAACAGGGTCCACACTCTCTGGAAACACCATATATTTT	CASSLETGSTLSGNTIYF
NA	TRBV6-2/TRBV6-3	TRBJ2-5	NA	TGTGCCAGCACCATAACAGGGTTCCAAGAGACCCAGTACTTC	CASTITGFQETQYF
few	TRBV10-3	TRBJ2-7	NA	TGTGCCATCAGTGGGCTGGGACCTTACGAGCAGTACTTC	CAISGLGPYEQYF
few	TRBV19	TRBJ2-1	TRBD2	TGTGCCAGTAGTATTACTAGCGGGGGTGCGGGGAGAGCAAATGAGCAGTTCTTC	CASSITSGGAGRANEQFF
once	TRBV2	TRBJ2-3	TRBD2	TGTGCCAGCAGTGAATGGCAAGGCTGGGAGGGCGGTTTAGATACGCAGTATTTT	CASSEWQGWEGGLDTQYF
many	TRBV19	TRBJ2-5	TRBD2	TGTGCCAGTAGTTCCCGGGACTATCAAGAGACCCAGTACTTC	CASSSRDYQETQYF
NA	TRBV5-1	TRBJ2-1	NA	TGCGCCAGCAGCTTGGAGGGTAGCGGAGTCTACAATGAGCAGTTCTTC	CASSLEGSGVYNEQFF
many	TRBV12-3/TRBV12-4	TRBJ2-4	NA	TGTGCCAGCAGTTTATCGAGAAACATTCAGTACTTC	CASSLSRNIQYF
NA	TRBV3-1	TRBJ2-5	TRBD2	TGTGCCAGCAGCCAAGAACCAAGGCGGGGGGGGTTAGGGGAGACCCAGTACTTC	CASSQEPRRGGLGETQYF
NA	TRBV3-1	TRBJ1-1	NA	TGTGCCAGCAGCCAAGGGACATCGGGAGGAGCTTTCTTT	CASSQGTSGGAFF
many	TRBV5-4	TRBJ1-1	TRBD1	TGTGCCAGCAGCGCCCAGGGGGGAGGCACTGAAGCTTTCTTT	CASSAQGGGTEAFF
few	TRBV7-2	TRBJ2-2	NA	TGCGCCAGCAGCTTAGACACCGGGGAGCTGTTTTTT	CASSLDTGELFF
few	TRBV6-1	TRBJ2-7	NA	TGTGCCACAGCCGAGAGGAGGCGATACGAGCAGTACTTC	CATAERRRYEQYF
NA	TRBV5-1	TRBJ2-1	NA	TGCGCCAGCAGCCTGAGGGGGACCAATGATGAGCAGTTCTTC	CASSLRGTNDEQFF
many	TRBV5-4	TRBJ2-3	NA	TGTGCCAGCAGCTTGGTAGTGGGTAGCACAGATACGCAGTATTTT	CASSLVVGSTDTQYF
NA	TRBV11-1	TRBJ2-5	TRBD2	TGTGCCAGCAGCTTCGGACTAGCGGGGAACAACCCGCAAGAGACCCAGTACTTC	CASSFGLAGNNPQETQYF